A single TCR beta chain is shown here with its context. After removal of 1 base from V and 3 bases from J, the junction contained 2 bases not matched to a gene. In germline, CDR1 is SGHRS, CDR2 YFSETQ. This CDR3 contains 15 residues. The data were obtained in a study of blood T cell repertoires in COVID-19. Study in general: There were acute and convalescent COVID-19 samples, and they came from the United States, Italy and Spain.

In the source study's methods: Amplification with reference gene primers provided the estimates of nucleated cell counts. Measured with immunoSEQ multiplex PCR; TCRdb has only the in-frame clones, and not every one. Clone size and the V and J calls come from that table; the DNA yielded D and trimming. The sample yields around 60,000 clones, about 70% seen once. V is TRBV5-1 and J is TRBJ2-2, with TRBD1 identical over 8 bases. The TCR sequence derives from a woman aged 45-65 years with active or convalescent COVID-19. Sequenced material: peripheral blood. The CDR3 loop is CASSLRQGHTGELFF. The CDR3 DNA is TGCGCCAGCAGCTTGAGACAGGGGCACACCGGGGAGCTGTTTTTT.